This T cell receptor beta chain was captured by sequencing in a study of cytomegalovirus exposure and HLA in healthy donors. Study-level points and caveats: A classifier reportedly called cytomegalovirus status with high sensitivity and specificity. Cytomegalovirus-associated status was assigned to 164 TCR beta chains. Within the 120 or so validation repertoires, first-cohort TCR clusters tended to co-occur, according to a later analysis.

Germline CDR1 and CDR2: SGHRS and YFSETQ. Trimming took 3 bases from V and 2 from J; bases not matched to a gene: 4. CDR3 length: 17 residues. Profiling relied on immunoSEQ multiplex PCR, and the TCRdb table lists in-frame clones only, not all of them. The table has fewer than 200,000 clones, approximately 84% seen once. A word on this clone: What it binds is not known.

The chain employs TRBV5-1 and TRBJ2-3; 15 bases fit TRBD2. This clonotype was sampled from a woman in her late teens or twenties in good health and CMV-seropositive. The sample was PBMCs. The CDR3 loop reads CASSSRTSGGATDTQYF. The DNA of the CDR3 is TGCGCCAGCAGCTCTCGGACTAGCGGGGGGGCCACAGATACGCAGTATTTT.